This T cell receptor (beta chain) was sequenced in a study of quantifying T cell responses using KT2 cells (dated by TCRdb to about 2017). About the investigation overall: RNA was DNase-treated and reverse transcribed with TCR alpha and beta constant-region primers, mostly using SuperScript III. Under optimum conditions, the T4 ligation step was estimated to exceed 9% efficiency. PCR2 was performed as a SYBR Green qPCR and was stopped at a predetermined fluorescence threshold so that over-amplification was avoided. Points the paper makes about the study in general: This TCR sequencing study did not compare the pipeline side by side with other TCR sequencing techniques. Counts of KT2 alpha and beta sequences scaled linearly with input KT2 cell number over several orders of magnitude. KT2 sequences were detected down to the lowest spike-in tested, which was about one KT2 cell per 100,000 PBMC. Detection of KT2 sequences showed saturation at very high KT2 spike-in numbers.

The CDR3 runs 14 residues from the cysteine to the phenylalanine. The retained sequence is limited to the CDR3, 42 bases, with the frame set at the first base. Relative to germline, V is 2 bases shorter and J is 0 bases shorter, with 2 bases between their ends. The germline V gene supplies CDR1 ENHRY and CDR2 SYGVKD. The library was made by UMI-ligation and nested PCR. A single-stranded oligonucleotide bearing the Illumina SP2 sequence and a UMI was ligated to the 3' end of the cDNA with T4 RNA ligase 1. PCR1 consisted of 4 cycles (98 degrees C 15 s, 69 degrees C 30 s, 72 degrees C 40 s), and for the beta primer an equimolar mix of RC1.1 and RC1.2 was used to cover TRBC1 and TRBC2. Starting at PCR2, the TCR alpha and beta chains were handled separately, and sample indices and Illumina adaptors were added. The UMI, placed after an 8-base spacer, consisted of 12 random nucleotides arranged as two hexamers with a spacer between them. Sequencing was done on an Illumina MiSeq using v2 2x251 paired-end chemistry, usually with 12 samples per run. To boost diversity, each sequencing library was supplemented with PhiX DNA at roughly 4.5-7%. As for the authors' bioinformatics: Raw reads were converted to FASTQ with bcl2fastq and were demultiplexed by dual indices with Demultiplexor. V and J genes were assigned by Decombinator through tag matching, with a single base-pair mismatch being allowed. Using UMIs, Collapsinator corrected both sequencing errors and the frequency errors that come from PCR heterogeneity. CDR3Translator converted Decombinator identifiers into nucleotide sequence, translated that sequence into amino acids, and extracted CDR3 based on C- and N-terminal motifs. A cluster of KT2 sequences that shared one unique molecular identifier was counted as a single distinct KT2 TCR. Clones were called with MiXCR by TCRdb after fastp trimmed the public reads at Q25, and only in-frame beta chains were retained. Identical CDR3 protein sequences are pooled into one entry, listed with their most common genes and DNA. The V and J calls and clone size come from TCRdb's table, not from the authors' own analysis. This sample is represented by approximately 43,000 distinct CDR3 sequences; approximately 15% of them were singletons. The ten largest clones add up to roughly two fifths of the sample.

To test the sensitivity and accuracy of the pipeline, known numbers of KT2, a T cell clone whose TCR had already been sequenced, were spiked into unfractionated PBMC. A range of KT2-to-PBMC ratios was set up by mixing KT2 cells into a fixed number of PBMC. On this clonotype: This receptor's antigen is unknown. Qualities for individual bases were not recorded, and no much larger clone is one base off.

The TCR comes from a human donor. The chain uses TRBV10-3 and TRBJ2-6; the D gene is not confidently resolved. Material for sequencing was PBMCs spiked with cells of the T cell clone KT2. The nucleotide sequence is given as TGTGCCATCAGTGAGATCTCTGGGGCCAACGTCCTGACTTTC. It encodes CAISEISGANVLTF.